This entry concerns a single T cell receptor (beta chain). The sample holds one count of this clone. This clone's antigen is unknown. Per-base quality was not reported, and no clone a single base away is much larger than it. Receptors were amplified or captured by the immunoSEQ multiplex PCR assay. TCRdb took this table from immuneACCESS and kept in-frame rearrangements with V and J called. Such tables lack part of the clones; where checked against another copy, unresolved V genes explain under half of the gap, and the rest is unexplained. Present in this sample are hundreds of thousands of clones, more than 85% of which were seen just once. The top ten clones comprise 0.015% to 0.025% of the sample. This specimen belongs to a study of shared T cell receptors in the human thymus (dated by TCRdb to the early 2020s). In the study overall: The study examined how self-reactive, shared T-cell receptor alpha chains are generated in the human thymus.

Reading from cysteine to phenylalanine, the CDR3 counts 15 amino acids. Only CDR3 DNA is held: 45 bases, read in frame from base 1. Via the germline V gene (reference sequence), CDR1 is SGHNT and CDR2 YYREEE. Compared with germline, V lacks 3 bases and J lacks 2 bases; bases without a gene match: 5. Material: thymocytes. The sequence joins TRBV5-4 to TRBJ2-7, and 10 junction bases match TRBD1. This clonotype originated in a human donor. The CDR3: CASSWRTGGAYEQYF. The sequence in DNA is TGTGCCAGCAGCTGGAGGACAGGGGGGGCCTACGAGCAGTACTTC.